One T cell receptor beta chain is described in this entry. Its antigen is not known. Only in-frame clones appear in the TCRdb table, and some are missing; sequencing was by immunoSEQ multiplex PCR. The data contain 50,000 to 75,000 clones, approximately 79% of them singletons. The record originates from a study of a mutant IDH1 vaccine in newly diagnosed glioma. Time point of the sample: week 5, during vaccination. Doses consisted of 300 ug of mutant IDH1 20-mer peptide each, paired with topical imiquimod. The germline V gene encodes CDR1 SEHNR and CDR2 FQNEAQ (reference sequence). The ends were cut back, 5 bases at V and 3 bases at J, with 10 bases in the middle. This CDR3 has 14 amino acids.

The genes are TRBV7-9 and TRBJ1-4; perhaps TRBD1 as D (6 bases). The sample consisted of PBMCs, taken from a glioma patient whose treatment included an IDH1 peptide vaccine. This TCR was sampled from a woman in her forties or fifties with glioma. The CDR3 DNA reads TGTGCCAGCAGCCCGACAGGCTCTAATGAAAAACTGTTTTTT. As protein: CASSPTGSNEKLFF.